Described below is a single T cell receptor beta chain sequence and its context. This specimen comes from a study of blood T cell repertoires in COVID-19. Study overall: The United States, Italy and Spain supplied acute and convalescent COVID-19 samples.

With V trimmed by 2 bases and J by 6 bases, 4 bases remained unmatched. The germline V gene has CDR1 MNHEY and CDR2 SMNVEV (reference sequence). This CDR3 spans 15 amino acids. Per the study methods: Reference gene primers were amplified, and this amplification served to estimate nucleated cell counts. Data came from immunoSEQ multiplex PCR; TCRdb stores just in-frame clones and leaves some out. V and J calls and clone size are those listed in that table; D and trimming were worked out from the DNA. The sample shows approximately 150,000 clones, around 89% of them seen only once. This rearrangement joins TRBV27 to TRBJ1-6; TRBD1 agrees at 7 bases. The sequence derives from a man in his fifties or sixties with active or convalescent COVID-19. Material for sequencing was peripheral blood. This CDR3 reads CASSLGGQTNSPLHF. CDR3 nucleotides: TGTGCCAGCAGTTTAGGGGGACAGACTAATTCACCCCTCCACTTT.